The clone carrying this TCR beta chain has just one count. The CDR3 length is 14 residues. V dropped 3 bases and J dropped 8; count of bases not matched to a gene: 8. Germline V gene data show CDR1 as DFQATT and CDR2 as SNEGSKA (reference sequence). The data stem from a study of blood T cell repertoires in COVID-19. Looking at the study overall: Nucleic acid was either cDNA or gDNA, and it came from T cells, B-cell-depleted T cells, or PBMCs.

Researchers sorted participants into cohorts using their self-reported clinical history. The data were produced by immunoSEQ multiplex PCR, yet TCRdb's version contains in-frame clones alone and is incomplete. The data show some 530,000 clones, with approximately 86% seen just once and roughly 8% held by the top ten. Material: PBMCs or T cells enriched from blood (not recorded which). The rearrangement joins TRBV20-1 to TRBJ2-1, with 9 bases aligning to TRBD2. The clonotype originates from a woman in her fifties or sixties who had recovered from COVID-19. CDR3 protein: CSASRLAEFDEQFF. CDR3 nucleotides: TGCAGTGCTAGTCGACTAGCGGAGTTTGATGAGCAGTTCTTC.